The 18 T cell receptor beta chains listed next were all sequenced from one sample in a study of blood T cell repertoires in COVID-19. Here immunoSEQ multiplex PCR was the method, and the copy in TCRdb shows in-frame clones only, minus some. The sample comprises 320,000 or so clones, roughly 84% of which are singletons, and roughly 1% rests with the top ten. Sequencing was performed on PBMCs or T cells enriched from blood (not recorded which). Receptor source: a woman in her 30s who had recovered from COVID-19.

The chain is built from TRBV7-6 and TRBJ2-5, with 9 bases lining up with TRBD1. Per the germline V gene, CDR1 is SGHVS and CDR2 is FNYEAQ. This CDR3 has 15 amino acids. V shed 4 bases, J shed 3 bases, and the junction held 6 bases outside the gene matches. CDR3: CASSSPGTGKETQYF. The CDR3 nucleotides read TGTGCCAGCAGCTCCCCCGGGACAGGGAAAGAGACCCAGTACTTC.

Here the CDR3 reads CAWSDTDRVNGYTF. CDR3 sequence (DNA): TGTGCCTGGAGTGATACAGACAGGGTCAATGGCTACACCTTC. J is TRBJ1-2 and V is TRBV30; 7 nucleotides line up with TRBD1. The germline CDR1 and CDR2 sequences are GTSNPN and SVGIG (reference sequence). The CDR3 has 14 residues. After removal of 1 base from V and 6 bases from J, the junction contained 8 bases not matched to a gene.

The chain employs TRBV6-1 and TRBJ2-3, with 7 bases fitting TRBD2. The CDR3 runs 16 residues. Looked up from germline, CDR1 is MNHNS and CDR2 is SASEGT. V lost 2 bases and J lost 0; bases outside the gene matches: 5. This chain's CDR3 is CASSERGGTSTDTQYF. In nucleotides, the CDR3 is TGTGCCAGCAGTGAAAGGGGAGGGACTAGCACAGATACGCAGTATTTT.

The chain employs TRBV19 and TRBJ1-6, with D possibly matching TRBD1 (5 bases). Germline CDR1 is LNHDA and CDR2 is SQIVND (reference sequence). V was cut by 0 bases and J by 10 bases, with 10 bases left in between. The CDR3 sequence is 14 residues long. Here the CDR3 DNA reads TGTGCCAGTAGTATAGAAGACAGCGACTCACCCCTCCACTTT. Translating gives CASSIEDSDSPLHF.

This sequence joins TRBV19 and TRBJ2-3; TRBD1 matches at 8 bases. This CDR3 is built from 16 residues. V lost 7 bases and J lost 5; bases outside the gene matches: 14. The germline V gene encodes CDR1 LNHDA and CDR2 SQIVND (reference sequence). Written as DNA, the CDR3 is TGTGCCAGTACCATGCGCTTGGACAGGGTCGTAGATACGCAGTATTTT. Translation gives CASTMRLDRVVDTQYF.

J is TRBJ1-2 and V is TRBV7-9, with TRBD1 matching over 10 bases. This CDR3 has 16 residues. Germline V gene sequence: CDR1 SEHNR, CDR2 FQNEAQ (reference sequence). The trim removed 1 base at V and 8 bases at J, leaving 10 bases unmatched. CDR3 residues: CASSLVGGDRGGGYTF. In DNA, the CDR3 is TGTGCCAGCAGCTTAGTAGGCGGGGACAGGGGTGGAGGCTACACCTTC.

CDR3 nucleotides: TGTGCCTGGAGTCACCGGAGTTTCGGGAACACTGAAGCTTTCTTT. Amino acids: CAWSHRSFGNTEAFF. V usage is TRBV30 and J usage is TRBJ1-1, with D hard to call. This CDR3 is built from 15 residues. Germline CDR1 reads GTSNPN; CDR2 reads SVGIG (reference sequence). The V gene lost 2 bases and the J gene lost 1 base, with 14 bases spanning the gap.

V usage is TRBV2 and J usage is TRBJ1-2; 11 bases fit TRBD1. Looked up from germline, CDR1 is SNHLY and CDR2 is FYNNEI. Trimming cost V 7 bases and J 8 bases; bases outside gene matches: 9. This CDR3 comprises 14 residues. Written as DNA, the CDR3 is TGTGCCAGCAACAATTTGGGACAGGGGGACGGCTACACCTTC. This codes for CASNNLGQGDGYTF.

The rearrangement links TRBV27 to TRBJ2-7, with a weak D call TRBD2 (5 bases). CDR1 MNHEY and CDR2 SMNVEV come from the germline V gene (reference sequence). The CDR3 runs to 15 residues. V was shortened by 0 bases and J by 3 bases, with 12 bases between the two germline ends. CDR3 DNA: TGTGCCAGCAGTTTATCCCGAGGAGGTAACTACGAGCAGTACTTC. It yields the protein CASSLSRGGNYEQYF.

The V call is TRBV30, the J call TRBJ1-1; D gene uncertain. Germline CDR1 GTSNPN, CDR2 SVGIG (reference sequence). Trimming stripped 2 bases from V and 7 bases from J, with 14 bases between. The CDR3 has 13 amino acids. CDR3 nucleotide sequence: TGTGCCTGGAGTTCTAGACGGGAAAGTGAAGCTTTCTTT. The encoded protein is CAWSSRRESEAFF.

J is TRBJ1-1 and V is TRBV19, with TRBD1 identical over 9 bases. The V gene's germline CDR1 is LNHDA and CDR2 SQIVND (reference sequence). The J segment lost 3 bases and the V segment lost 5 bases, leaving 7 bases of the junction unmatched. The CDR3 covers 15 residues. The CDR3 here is CASSFNRGRDTEAFF. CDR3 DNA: TGTGCCAGTAGTTTCAACAGGGGGCGCGACACTGAAGCTTTCTTT.

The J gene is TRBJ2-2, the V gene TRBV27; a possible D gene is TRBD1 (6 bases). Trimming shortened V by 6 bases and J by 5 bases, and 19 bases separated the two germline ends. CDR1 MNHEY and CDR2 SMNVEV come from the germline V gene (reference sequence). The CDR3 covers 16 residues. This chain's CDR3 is CASRQSGAGWTGELFF. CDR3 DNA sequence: TGTGCCAGCAGACAATCAGGGGCGGGTTGGACCGGGGAGCTGTTTTTT.

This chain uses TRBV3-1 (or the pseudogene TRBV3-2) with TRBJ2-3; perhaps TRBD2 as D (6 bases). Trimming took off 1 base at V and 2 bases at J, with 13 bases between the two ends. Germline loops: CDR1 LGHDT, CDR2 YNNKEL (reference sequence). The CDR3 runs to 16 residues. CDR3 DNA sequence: TGTGCCAGCAGCCAAGGCCCGGGACTGCACACAGATACGCAGTATTTT. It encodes CASSQGPGLHTDTQYF.

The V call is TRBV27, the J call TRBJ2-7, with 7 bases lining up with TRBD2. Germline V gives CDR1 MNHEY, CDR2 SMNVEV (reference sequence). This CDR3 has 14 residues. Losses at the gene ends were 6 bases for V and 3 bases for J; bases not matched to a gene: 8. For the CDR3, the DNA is TGTGCCAGCAGAGGGGAGGGGCTAAACTACGAGCAGTACTTC. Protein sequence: CASRGEGLNYEQYF.

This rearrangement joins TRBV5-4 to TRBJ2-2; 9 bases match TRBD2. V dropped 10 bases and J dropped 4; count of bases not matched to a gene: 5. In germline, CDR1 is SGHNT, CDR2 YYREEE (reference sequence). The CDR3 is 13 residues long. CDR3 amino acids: CAGASGTTGELFF. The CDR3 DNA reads TGTGCCGGGGCTAGCGGGACCACCGGGGAGCTGTTTTTT.

The CDR3 DNA sequence: TGTGCCAGCTCAGGAATTGTCGGGGGAATAGACTCTGGGGCCAACGTCCTGACTTTC. Translated: CASSGIVGGIDSGANVLTF. The chain employs TRBV18 and TRBJ2-6; weak D call: TRBD2 (6 bases). Germline V lookup: CDR1 KGHSH, CDR2 LQKENI. The CDR3 runs 19 residues. V was cut by 5 bases and J by 0 bases, with 20 bases left in between.

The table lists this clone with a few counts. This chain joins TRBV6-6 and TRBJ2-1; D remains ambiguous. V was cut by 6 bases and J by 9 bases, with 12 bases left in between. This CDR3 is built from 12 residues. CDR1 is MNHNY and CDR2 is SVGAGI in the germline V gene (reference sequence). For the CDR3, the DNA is TGTGCCAGCAGCACACCTGGCGGTGAGCAGTTCTTC. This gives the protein CASSTPGGEQFF.

CDR3: CASSPTSGTGSAEQYF. CDR3 nucleotide sequence: TGCGCCAGCAGCCCTACCTCCGGGACAGGGAGTGCCGAGCAGTACTTC. The J gene is TRBJ2-7, the V gene TRBV4-3, with TRBD1 identical over 9 bases. Germline loops: CDR1 LGHNA, CDR2 YSLEER. V trimming: 4 bases; J trimming: 6 bases; junction bases outside the gene matches: 13. The CDR3 loop spans 16 amino acids.